Sequencing of this TCR beta chain was carried out in a study of T-cell memory formation after mild COVID-19 (dated by TCRdb to the early 2020s). About the investigation overall: Most TCR sequence clusters were specific to one of the two donors. Longitudinal TCRalpha and TCRbeta repertoire sequencing tracked T-cell clones expanding and contracting after mild COVID-19 in a couple of donors. Two young, previously healthy adult volunteers, one female and one male, were included in the cohort.

PBMCs were isolated by Ficoll-Paque density gradient centrifugation. Sequenced on an Illumina NovaSeq 6000. TCRalpha and TCRbeta cDNA libraries were constructed by 5'RACE with constant-segment primers, with sample barcodes and unique molecular identifiers being introduced. Trizol reagent was used to extract RNA from every sample. The libraries were amplified in two PCR steps, and the second step added a second sample barcode and Illumina TruSeq adapters. Sequencing of libraries was performed on an Illumina NovaSeq with 2 x 150 bp paired-end reads. Concerning the study's data processing: Demultiplexing of reads and collapsing into UMI-guided consensus sequences were performed with migec v1.2.7. Using mixcr v2.1.11, UMI consensuses were aligned to TRA and TRB V and J templates and then assembled into clonotypes. Expanded or contracted clonotypes were those called significant by both edgeR and NoisET, with noise models trained on biological replicates. For edgeR calls, a false discovery rate-adjusted p below 0.01 and a log2 fold-change threshold of 1 were applied. As an exploratory analysis of dynamics, max-normalized trajectories of the 1000 most abundant clonotypes were examined with PCA combined with hierarchical clustering. Separately sequenced CD4+ and CD8+ repertoires were used to assign a CD4 or CD8 phenotype to each responding clone. Through fastp at Q25 and MiXCR, TCRdb rebuilt clones from the public reads, retaining in-frame beta chains. Under each unique CDR3 protein, matching rows form one entry showing the most common genes and DNA. TCRdb, not the authors, supplied the V and J calls. Present in this sample are fewer than 95,000 distinct CDR3 sequences, roughly 15% of which were seen just once. 39% of the sample goes to the ten largest clones.

This clonotype was counted only a few times. This receptor's antigen is unknown. No base qualities exist here, and no much larger clone lies one base off it. General study outcomes and caveats: The study included only a couple of mild cases, and larger cohorts that include severe cases with pre-infection samples were judged to be necessary. SARS-CoV-2 specificity of the second-wave clones peaking on day 37 was not confirmed. Clones contracting from day 15 to 85 had balanced CD4/CD8 phenotypes, while a second wave expanding from day 15 to 37 was biased towards CD4+. Contracting CD4+ clones turned up mainly in the CM and EM memory subsets, whereas EMRA was where CD8+ clones were enriched. Some responding clones were detected in pre-infection memory, suggesting pre-existing cross-reactive memory T cells joined the SARS-CoV-2 response.

The TCR originated in a young man who had mild COVID-19 (a few samples of this study predate the infection). The sample titles of this study are shuffled in the database, so cell type and time point are left out; the donor was told from shared clones. Sequencing used PBMCs or a T cell subset sorted from them (not recorded which).

The nucleotide sequence reads as follows: TGTGCCAGTGGCACAGGGAGTCTGAACACTGAAGCTTTCTTT. This is translated as CASGTGSLNTEAFF. This sequence uses TRBV19 and TRBJ1-1; a tentative D call is TRBD1 (6 bases match). CDR1 and CDR2, per the germline V gene (reference sequence), are LNHDA and SQIVND. V is shortened by 8 bases, J by 0 bases, and the region joining them spans 13 bases. Inclusive of the bounding cysteine and phenylalanine, the CDR3 is 14 residues long. Only the CDR3 portion is preserved as DNA: 42 bases, with reading frame beginning at the first base.